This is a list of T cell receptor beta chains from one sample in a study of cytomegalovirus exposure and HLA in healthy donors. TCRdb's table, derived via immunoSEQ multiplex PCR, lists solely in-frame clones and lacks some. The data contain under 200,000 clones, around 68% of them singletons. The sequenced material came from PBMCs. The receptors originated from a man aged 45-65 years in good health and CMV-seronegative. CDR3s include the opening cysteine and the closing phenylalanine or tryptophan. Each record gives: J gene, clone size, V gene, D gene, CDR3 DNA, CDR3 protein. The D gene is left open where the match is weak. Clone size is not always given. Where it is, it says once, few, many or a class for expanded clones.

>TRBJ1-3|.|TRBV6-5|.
TGTGCCAGCAGCCGCACAGGGTCCTCTGGAAACACCATATATTTT
CASSRTGSSGNTIYF
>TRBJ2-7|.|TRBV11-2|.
TGTGCCAGCAGCTTAGAAGGGGGAGTGTCCTACGAGCAGTACTTC
CASSLEGGVSYEQYF
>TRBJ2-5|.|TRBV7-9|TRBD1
TGTGCCAGCAGCTTACAGGGGGCTAGGGAGACCCAGTACTTC
CASSLQGARETQYF
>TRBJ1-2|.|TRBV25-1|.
TGTGCCAGCAGCGGGACACCGTCTAACTATGGCTACACCTTC
CASSGTPSNYGYTF
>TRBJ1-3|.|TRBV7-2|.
TGTGCCAGCAGCTCCCAGGGGTCTGGAAACACCATATATTTT
CASSSQGSGNTIYF
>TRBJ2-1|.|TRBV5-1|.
TGCGCCAGCAGCTCTACGCCTCCGGGGCAGGGGACCTACAATGAGCAGTTCTTC
CASSSTPPGQGTYNEQFF
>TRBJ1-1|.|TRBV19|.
TGTGCCAGTAGTATCGGGGGAGGTGGGACTGAAGCTTTCTTT
CASSIGGGGTEAFF
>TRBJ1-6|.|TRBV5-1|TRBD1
TGCGCCAGCAGCGGAGACAGGGATTCACCCCTCCACTTT
CASSGDRDSPLHF
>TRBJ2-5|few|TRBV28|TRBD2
TGTGCCAGCAGTCTGACTAGCGGGGGCCAAGAGACCCAGTACTTC
CASSLTSGGQETQYF
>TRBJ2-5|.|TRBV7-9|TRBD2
TGTGCCAGCAGTCTAGCGGGGGAGACCCAGTACTTC
CASSLAGETQYF
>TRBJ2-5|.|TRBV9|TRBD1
TGTGCCAGCAGCGTAGGAGGGGGCGGGACCCAGTACTTC
CASSVGGGGTQYF
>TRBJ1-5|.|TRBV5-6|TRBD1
TGTGCCAGCAGCTTTGGGACAGGGGTCAGGCAGCCCCAGCATTTT
CASSFGTGVRQPQHF
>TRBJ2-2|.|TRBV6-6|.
TGTGCCAGCAGCCCCGGAGGGGCAGACGCCGGGGAGCTGTTTTTT
CASSPGGADAGELFF
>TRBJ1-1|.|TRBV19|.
TGTGCCAGTAGTATCGGGATGAGTGGAGCTTTCTTT
CASSIGMSGAFF
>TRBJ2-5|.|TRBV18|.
TGTGCCAGCTCAGAAGCGGAGACCCAGTACTTC
CASSEAETQYF
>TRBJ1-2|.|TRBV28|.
TGTGCCACCTCCCGGGGGGGGGATAACTATGGCTACACCTTC
CATSRGGDNYGYTF
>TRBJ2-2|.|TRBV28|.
TGTGCCAGCAGTTACGTGGGCTGGGGGAGGCCGAACACCGGGGAGCTGTTTTTT
CASSYVGWGRPNTGELFF
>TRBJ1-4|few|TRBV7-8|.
TGTGCCAGCAGCGCGTACAGGGCTACAACTAATGAAAAACTGTTTTTT
CASSAYRATTNEKLFF
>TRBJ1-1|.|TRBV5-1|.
TGCGCCAGCAGCTTGGCCCCCGGGGGGACTGAAGCTTTCTTT
CASSLAPGGTEAFF
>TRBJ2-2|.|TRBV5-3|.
TGTGCCAGAAGCTTGGAGACAGGTAACTTGAACACCGGGGAGCTGTTTTTT
CARSLETGNLNTGELFF
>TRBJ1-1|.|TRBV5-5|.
TGTGCCAGCAGCTTGGCCGGGGTGGGTGAAGCTTTCTTT
CASSLAGVGEAFF
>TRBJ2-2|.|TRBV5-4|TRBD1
TGTGCCAGCAGCTCGCCTGACAGGGGGCGGACCGGGGAGCTGTTTTTT
CASSSPDRGRTGELFF
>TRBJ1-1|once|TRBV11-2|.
TGTGCCAGCAGCATCCTGACAGGGAACACTGAAGCTTTCTTT
CASSILTGNTEAFF
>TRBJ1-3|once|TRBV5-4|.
TGTGCCAGCAGCCCCGGGGGGGGAAGCTCTGGAAACACCATATATTTT
CASSPGGGSSGNTIYF
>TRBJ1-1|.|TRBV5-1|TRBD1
TGCGCCAGCAGCAGCGGACAGGGGACCAACACTGAAGCTTTCTTT
CASSSGQGTNTEAFF
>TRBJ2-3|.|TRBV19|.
TGTGCCACCAGAACACTAACTAGCACAGATACGCAGTATTTT
CATRTLTSTDTQYF